These 7 T cell receptor beta chains share one sample of origin, sequenced in a study of cytomegalovirus exposure and HLA in healthy donors (dated by TCRdb to the late 2010s). The method behind the library was the immunoSEQ multiplex PCR assay. A mixture of 60 forward primers for TCR Vbeta segments and 13 reverse primers for TCR Jbeta segments was used in the multiplex PCR. Drawn from immuneACCESS, this table holds only the in-frame rearrangements with V and J called that TCRdb kept. Clones are partly lost; checked studies trace under half to an unresolved V gene and leave the rest unexplained. This sample's listing comprises 100,000 to 150,000 clones. The ten largest clones take up 1.5% to 2% of the sample. Sequencing input: PBMCs. These receptors were obtained from a woman in her 40s in good health and CMV-seropositive.

The V call is TRBV19, the J call TRBJ2-6; 11 nucleotides line up with TRBD2. The CDR3 runs 20 residues. Germline V lookup: CDR1 LNHDA, CDR2 SQIVND (reference sequence). The V and J ends lost 0 bases and 3 bases, in that order; junction bases with no gene match: 10. CDR3: CASSIDLASGRLSGANVLTF. The CDR3 DNA reads as TGTGCCAGTAGTATAGATCTGGCTAGCGGGAGGCTCAGTGGGGCCAACGTCCTGACTTTC. Filled out from reference TRBV19 and TRBJ2-6, the complete variable domain reads DGGITQSPKYLFRKEGQNVTLSCEQNLNHDAMYWYRQDPGQGLRLIYYSQIVNDFQKGDIAEGYSVSREKKESFPLTVTSAQKNPTAFYLCASSIDLASGRLSGANVLTFGAGSRLTVL.

V and J are TRBV4-3 and TRBJ2-7; 7 positions match TRBD1. The J segment lost 5 bases and the V segment lost 4 bases, leaving 11 bases of the junction unmatched. Germline V gene lookup returns CDR1 LGHNA and CDR2 YSLEER. This CDR3 contains 15 residues. CDR3 in DNA: TGCGCCAGCAGCCGCAAGGGGGCGGACCCCAACGAGCAGTACTTC. This translates into CASSRKGADPNEQYF.

V is TRBV18 and J is TRBJ2-7, with 7 nucleotides matching TRBD2. After removal of 4 bases from V and 2 bases from J, the junction contained 5 bases not matched to a gene. The V gene's germline CDR1 is KGHSH and CDR2 LQKENI. The CDR3 extends over 14 amino acids. The CDR3 is CASSQREGPYEQYF. CDR3 nucleotides: TGTGCCAGCTCACAGAGGGAGGGCCCCTACGAGCAGTACTTC.

J is TRBJ2-1 and V is TRBV5-4; unclear D gene. The CDR3 loop spans 12 amino acids. Trimming removed 4 bases at V and 4 bases at J, with 6 bases between. Germline CDR1 reads SGHNT; CDR2 reads YYREEE (reference sequence). CDR3 residues: CASSHQYNEQFF. The CDR3 coding sequence is TGTGCCAGCAGCCACCAGTACAATGAGCAGTTCTTC.

CDR3 region: CASSLDQGLSHGYTF. The CDR3 DNA is TGTGCCAGCAGTTTAGACCAGGGTTTATCTCATGGCTACACCTTC. The V call is TRBV28, the J call TRBJ1-2, with a possible D match to TRBD1 (5 bases). Trimming cost V 2 bases and J 6 bases, with 16 bases left between them. CDR1 and CDR2 (germline): MDHEN, SYDVKM. The CDR3 totals 15 residues.

The CDR3 nucleotides are TGTGCCAGCAGCGGGACAGGGGGCTTATATGGCTACACCTTC. It yields the protein CASSGTGGLYGYTF. The rearrangement uses TRBV28 and TRBJ1-2; 12 nucleotides line up with TRBD1. In germline, CDR1 is MDHEN, CDR2 SYDVKM. This CDR3 region has 14 residues. V dropped 6 bases and J dropped 5; count of bases not matched to a gene: 4.

The gene calls are TRBV28 and TRBJ1-1, with D perhaps matching TRBD1 (6 bases). This CDR3 contains 13 residues. Trimming took off 6 bases at V and 4 bases at J, with 12 bases between the two ends. Germline values: CDR1 MDHEN, CDR2 SYDVKM. CDR3 sequence reads: CASSPRGGTEAFF. The DNA of the CDR3 is TGTGCCAGCAGCCCCAGGGGTGGCACTGAAGCTTTCTTT.